The text below deals with one T cell receptor beta chain. The antigen remains unidentified. Other DNA sequences in this specimen translate into the identical CDR3. Both subsets, CD45RA+ naive and CD45RA-negative memory, were split from the CD4+ cells. This entry comes from a study of shared clonotypes between healthy human individuals. Whole-study results and caveats: Sampling used blood alone; tissue repertoires probably differ. For naive CD4 cells, around 5.1% of clonotypes were shared across a few donors.

Germline V gives CDR1 LGHNA, CDR2 YNFKEQ. This CDR3 has 14 amino acids. V lost 4 bases and J lost 3, with 12 bases in between. The DNA input per sorted-subset replicate PCR was about 190 ng, corresponding to around 30,000 T cell genomes. TCRdb's table, derived via immunoSEQ multiplex PCR, lists solely in-frame clones and lacks some. The sample shows about 230,000 clones, 65% of them seen only once. Source material: memory CD4+ T cells sorted from blood. Described subset: CD45RA-negative fraction. V gene TRBV4-2 combines with J gene TRBJ1-1; possibly TRBD1 for D (5 bases). The sequence derives from a man aged 25 to 40 in good health. The CDR3 region is CASSLEGEDTEAFF. CDR3 bases: TGTGCCAGCAGCCTCGAAGGGGAGGACACTGAAGCTTTCTTT.